The 31 T cell receptor beta chains given below trace back to one sample, sequenced in a study of CD8+ T cells in alopecia areata (dated by TCRdb to the late 2010s). Library preparation was by the immunoSEQ multiplex PCR assay. For TCR sequencing, RNA was extracted from every sample and reverse transcribed into cDNA to serve as template. Entries here come from immuneACCESS through TCRdb and include only in-frame sequences with V and J called. Some clones fail to appear in such tables; in the studies checked, an unresolved V gene covers under half of the shortfall, and the cause of the remainder is unknown. This sample lists over 250,000 clones; about 60% were detected once. About 0.88% of the sample comes from the top ten. This specimen's treatment or condition label, interpreted: oral pan-JAK inhibitor, 5-10 mg twice daily. The input for sequencing was CD4+ T cells sorted from blood, taken at approximately week 52, from a patient treated with tofacitinib. These receptors were obtained from a human donor with alopecia areata.

J is TRBJ2-3 and V is TRBV7-9, with D unresolved. The length of the CDR3 is 14 residues. CDR1 is SEHNR, CDR2 FQNEAQ, per germline (reference sequence). V was shortened by 3 bases and J by 1 base, with 8 bases between the two germline ends. CDR3 in amino acids: CASSLARGTDTQYF. CDR3 coding DNA: TGTGCCAGCAGCTTGGCCCGGGGCACAGATACGCAGTATTTT.

The V call is TRBV4-1, the J call TRBJ2-1; D uncertain. The V gene lost 0 bases and the J gene lost 2 bases, with 8 bases spanning the gap. CDR3 length equals 15 residues. Per germline, CDR1 MGHRA and CDR2 YSYEKL. CDR3 in amino acids: CASSQDGVPYNEQFF. The CDR3 DNA is TGCGCCAGCAGCCAAGATGGGGTACCCTACAATGAGCAGTTCTTC.

The chain joins TRBV10-3 to TRBJ1-6; tentatively, D is TRBD1 (5 bases). Per germline, CDR1 ENHRY and CDR2 SYGVKD. This CDR3 comprises 16 residues. Trimming stripped 4 bases from V and 8 bases from J, with 18 bases between. CDR3 nucleotide sequence: TGTGCCATCAGTGGACCCACAGGTGGAGTGGATTCACCCCTCCACTTT. Encoded protein: CAISGPTGGVDSPLHF.

V usage is TRBV6-5 and J usage is TRBJ1-6; D may be TRBD1 (6 bases). CDR1 is MNHEY and CDR2 is SVGAGI in the germline V gene. The CDR3 runs 12 residues. V lost 8 bases, J lost 8 bases, and 10 bases lay in between. The CDR3 bases are TGTGCCAGCGGGTACAGGGATTCACCCCTCCACTTT. It codes for CASGYRDSPLHF.

The rearrangement uses TRBV20-1 and TRBJ1-1; D not certain. Deletions cut 5 bases from V and 8 bases from J, with 12 bases between. CDR3 length: 11 amino acids. Germline lookup yields CDR1 DFQATT and CDR2 SNEGSKA (reference sequence). This CDR3 reads CSAYRTPEAFF. The DNA of the CDR3 is TGCAGTGCTTACCGGACGCCCGAAGCTTTCTTT.

The gene calls are TRBV30 and TRBJ1-5, with a weak D call TRBD1 (5 bases). V was clipped by 0 bases and J by 3 bases, with 12 bases between them. The CDR3 contains 15 residues. Per germline, CDR1 GTSNPN and CDR2 SVGIG (reference sequence). The CDR3 loop reads CAWSVSGHPNQPQHF. The CDR3 DNA follows: TGTGCCTGGAGTGTATCGGGGCACCCCAATCAGCCCCAGCATTTT.

The chain carries TRBV23-1 and TRBJ1-6; the D is unclear. TRBV23-1 is annotated as an ORF whose role is uncertain. V gave up 4 bases and J gave up 7 bases, with 14 bases separating them. The CDR3 covers 15 residues. CDR3 nucleotides: TGCGCCAGCAGTCGACCACGCGACGGAAATTCACCCCTCCACTTT. Translating it yields CASSRPRDGNSPLHF.

This clone was found a few times. CDR3 sequence: CAWSVGPGQFF. CDR3 coding DNA: TGTGCCTGGAGTGTAGGGCCAGGACAGTTCTTC. V gene TRBV30 combines with J gene TRBJ2-1; no clear D. V lost 0 bases and J 13 bases, leaving 10 bases between the germline ends. The germline V gene has CDR1 GTSNPN and CDR2 SVGIG (reference sequence). CDR3 size: 11 residues.

The chain carries TRBV15 and TRBJ1-5, with 9 bases aligning to TRBD1. Germline-derived CDR1 and CDR2 are LNHNV and YYDKDF (reference sequence). The CDR3 has 15 amino acids. V dropped 6 bases and J dropped 6; count of bases not matched to a gene: 9. The CDR3 DNA sequence: TGTGCCACCAGGAACACAGGGGGCGCGGGTCAGCCCCAGCATTTT. Encoded protein: CATRNTGGAGQPQHF.

This clone is a singleton in its sample. The J gene is TRBJ2-3, the V gene TRBV2; D is uncertain. CDR3 length equals 14 residues. Trimming stripped 6 bases from V and 0 bases from J, with 10 bases between. Germline-derived CDR1 and CDR2 are SNHLY and FYNNEI. The DNA of the CDR3 is TGTGCCAGCAGAGGACCTCTTAGCACAGATACGCAGTATTTT. The encoded protein is CASRGPLSTDTQYF.

This clone was detected only a few times. The chain is built from TRBV29-1 and TRBJ1-1; D unresolved. V gave up 6 bases and J gave up 5 bases, with 10 bases separating them. CDR1 is SQVTM and CDR2 is ANQGSEA in the germline V gene. CDR3 length: 11 amino acids. The CDR3 coding sequence is TGCAGCGTCCGGAAGTGGACTGAAGCTTTCTTT. Its translation: CSVRKWTEAFF.

The chain couples TRBV6-5 to TRBJ2-2; D is unclear. Germline assignment: CDR1 MNHEY and CDR2 SVGAGI. The CDR3 spans 13 residues. Trimming cost V 2 bases and J 7 bases, with 8 bases left between them. CDR3 loop: CASSYTRIGELFF. The CDR3 nucleotides read TGTGCCAGCAGTTACACAAGGATCGGGGAGCTGTTTTTT.

The chain has TRBV19 and TRBJ2-2, with D hard to call. The germline V and J ends were trimmed by 9 bases and 2 bases, with 16 bases remaining between them. CDR1 is LNHDA, CDR2 SQIVND, per germline (reference sequence). The CDR3 extends over 15 amino acids. The CDR3, as DNA: TGTGCCAGCTCCGTGGCAGGCCTAAACACCGGGGAGCTGTTTTTT. Translating it yields CASSVAGLNTGELFF.

This clone has more than one count but fewer than ten. The chain carries TRBV7-2 and TRBJ2-3; D unresolved. Per the germline V gene, CDR1 is SGHTA and CDR2 is FQGNSA. This CDR3 contains 18 residues. V lost 0 bases, J lost 1 base, and 17 bases lay in between. The CDR3 loop reads CASSLAEVRSWGTDTQYF. The CDR3 DNA is TGTGCCAGCAGCTTAGCGGAAGTGCGGTCGTGGGGCACAGATACGCAGTATTTT.

Remarks on this clone: The sample has other DNA sequences that encode this CDR3 too. The chain carries TRBV20-1 and TRBJ1-1; D is undetermined. Trimming pared 3 bases from V and 4 bases from J, leaving 3 bases between. CDR1 DFQATT and CDR2 SNEGSKA come from the germline V gene (reference sequence). The CDR3 contains 10 residues. Here the CDR3 reads CSARSTEAFF. CDR3 bases: TGCAGTGCTAGGAGCACTGAAGCTTTCTTT.

The chain employs TRBV7-9 and TRBJ2-3; D is uncertain. Germline V gene data show CDR1 as SEHNR and CDR2 as FQNEAQ (reference sequence). Trimming shortened V by 4 bases and J by 0 bases, and 8 bases separated the two germline ends. The CDR3 runs to 14 residues. CDR3 coding DNA: TGTGCCAGCAGCTCCCCCCCGAGCACAGATACGCAGTATTTT. This encodes CASSSPPSTDTQYF.

The CDR3 nucleotides are TGTGCCAGCAGCTCCATAGCGGGGCGGGGAATCGGCACAGATACGCAGTATTTT. It codes for CASSSIAGRGIGTDTQYF. The chain is built from TRBV7-9 and TRBJ2-3, with TRBD2 matching over 8 bases. Per germline, CDR1 SEHNR and CDR2 FQNEAQ (reference sequence). The V gene end was trimmed by 4 bases and the J gene end by 1 base; junction bases not matched to a gene: 13. This CDR3 has 18 amino acids. Looking up the rest from reference TRBV7-9 and TRBJ2-3 gives the full variable domain: DTGVSQNPRHKITKRGQNVTFRCDPISEHNRLYWYRQTLGQGPEFLTYFQNEAQLEKSRLLSDRFSAERPKGSFSTLEIQRTEQGDSAMYLCASSSIAGRGIGTDTQYFGPGTRLTVL.

The rearrangement links TRBV5-1 to TRBJ2-1, with 9 bases that match TRBD1. With V trimmed by 4 bases and J by 7 bases, 6 bases remained unmatched. This CDR3 is 14 amino acids long. Germline V gene data show CDR1 as SGHRS and CDR2 as YFSETQ. CDR3 in amino acids: CASSQGQGGNEQFF. The CDR3 nucleotides read TGCGCCAGCAGCCAGGGACAGGGAGGGAATGAGCAGTTCTTC.

The chain combines TRBV29-1 with TRBJ1-1; no clear D gene. The V end was cut by 7 bases, the J end by 0 bases, with 9 bases between. The CDR3 runs 12 residues. Germline V gives CDR1 SQVTM, CDR2 ANQGSEA. The DNA of the CDR3 is TGCAGCGCTGAGGTCGTGAACACTGAAGCTTTCTTT. This encodes CSAEVVNTEAFF.

V usage is TRBV30 and J usage is TRBJ2-7; 9 bases are shared with TRBD1. The CDR3 totals 13 residues. V shed 2 bases, J shed 9 bases, and the junction held 8 bases outside the gene matches. Germline V CDR1 and CDR2: GTSNPN, SVGIG (reference sequence). The CDR3 DNA sequence: TGTGCCTGGAGTTCCGGGACGGACAGGGGGCAGTACTTC. It is translated as CAWSSGTDRGQYF.

The V and J genes are TRBV5-4 and TRBJ2-1, with no clear D. Trimming pared 5 bases from V and 1 base from J, leaving 13 bases between. The CDR3 sequence is 15 residues long. The germline V gene has CDR1 SGHNT and CDR2 YYREEE (reference sequence). CDR3: CASRSQTSSYNEQFF. The CDR3 coding sequence is TGTGCCAGCAGGTCGCAGACATCGTCCTACAATGAGCAGTTCTTC.

The chain joins TRBV10-2 to TRBJ2-5, with a possible D match to TRBD1 (5 bases). Trimming took 0 bases from V and 9 from J, leaving 11 bases between them. CDR3 length equals 13 residues. CDR1 WSHSY and CDR2 SAAADI come from the germline V gene. The CDR3 bases are TGCGCCAGCAGTGAGTCCACCACCAGGGCCCAGTACTTC. Translating gives CASSESTTRAQYF.

The V call is TRBV30, the J call TRBJ1-5; no definite D call. The CDR3 runs 13 residues. Trimming removed 0 bases at V and 7 bases at J, with 10 bases between. The germline gives CDR1 GTSNPN, CDR2 SVGIG (reference sequence). The CDR3 loop reads CAWSVGPRQPQHF. The CDR3 nucleotides read TGTGCCTGGAGTGTAGGGCCGAGGCAGCCCCAGCATTTT.

This clone occurred once. Here the CDR3 reads CAWSVRIGGRANTEAFF. CDR3 DNA: TGTGCCTGGAGTGTACGAATTGGTGGCAGGGCGAACACTGAAGCTTTCTTT. This chain links TRBV30 with TRBJ1-1, with a weak D call TRBD1 (5 bases). In germline, CDR1 is GTSNPN, CDR2 SVGIG (reference sequence). V gave up 0 bases and J gave up 1 base, with 18 bases separating them. The CDR3 has 17 residues.

This clone came up a few times. The chain combines TRBV5-6 with TRBJ2-4; D remains ambiguous. The length of the CDR3 is 12 residues. Deletions cut 4 bases from V and 9 bases from J, with 11 bases between. Germline CDR1 SGHDT, CDR2 YYEEEE. CDR3 sequence reads: CASSVHGGIQYF. CDR3 in DNA: TGTGCCAGCAGCGTTCACGGCGGCATTCAGTACTTC.

This clone has a handful of counts. The chain employs TRBV7-9 and TRBJ1-1; D is uncertain. Germline V CDR1 and CDR2: SEHNR, FQNEAQ (reference sequence). Deletions cut 3 bases from V and 5 bases from J, with 7 bases between. The CDR3 has 12 amino acids. The chain's CDR3 is CASSLERTEAFF. The DNA of the CDR3 is TGTGCCAGCAGCTTGGAGAGGACTGAAGCTTTCTTT.

Here the CDR3 reads CASSLDYGPNTEAFF. CDR3 in DNA: TGCGCCAGCAGCTTGGATTATGGGCCAAACACTGAAGCTTTCTTT. The chain links TRBV5-1 to TRBJ1-1; no firm D call. V was clipped by 0 bases and J by 2 bases, with 11 bases between them. In germline, CDR1 is SGHRS, CDR2 YFSETQ. The CDR3 loop spans 15 amino acids.

This clone was detected only a few times. The gene calls are TRBV29-1 and TRBJ1-1; tentative D call: TRBD1 (6 bases). The CDR3 has 13 amino acids. The ends were cut back, 5 bases at V and 7 bases at J, with 17 bases in the middle. CDR1 SQVTM and CDR2 ANQGSEA come from the germline V gene. The CDR3 nucleotides are TGCAGCGTTTTGGGGGGCAATGCCAATGAAGCTTTCTTT. As protein: CSVLGGNANEAFF.

This clone was counted only a few times. This chain joins TRBV5-1 and TRBJ2-7; no definite D call. The CDR3 totals 18 residues. With 3 bases removed from V and 0 bases from J, the gap between germline ends came to 22 bases. CDR1 and CDR2 (germline): SGHRS, YFSETQ. The CDR3 DNA sequence: TGCGCCAGCAGCTCCACGACGGCTACATTTACTTCCTCCTACGAGCAGTACTTC. It is translated as CASSSTTATFTSSYEQYF.

This clone was detected a few times. V and J are TRBV10-3 and TRBJ2-6, with D possibly being TRBD2 (5 bases). Germline CDR1 is ENHRY and CDR2 is SYGVKD. This CDR3 comprises 17 residues. The V and J ends lost 5 bases and 4 bases respectively, with 18 bases between them. This chain's CDR3 is CAISPPPAGVGANVLTF. The CDR3 bases are TGTGCCATCAGTCCCCCCCCGGCCGGGGTCGGGGCCAACGTCCTGACTTTC.

A word on this clone: The junction differs from germline at one of its ends, possibly a read error. As DNA, the CDR3 is TGTGCCAGCAGCCCCCCGACCAGGGAAGAGCGGTACTTC. Its protein product is CASSPPTREERYF. This rearrangement joins TRBV11-2 to TRBJ2-7, with D possibly matching TRBD1 (5 bases). The CDR3 spans 13 residues. Per the germline V gene, CDR1 is SGHAT and CDR2 is FQNNGV.